The source of this TCR beta chain is a study of graft-versus-host responses after intestinal transplantation. General study results and limits: Detection of GvH clones occurred in recipient marrow, and some had their first appearance in ileum or blood. Graft-versus-host to host-versus-graft clonal ratios in allografts were high in patients with graft-donor T cell macrochimerism.

Notes on this clone: Its specificity is not known.

Between the trimmed V and J ends, which lost 0 bases and 10 bases, there was a span of 4 bases. The germline V gene has CDR1 KGHSY and CDR2 FQNENV. The CDR3 runs 11 residues. Using immunoSEQ multiplex PCR, the repertoire was profiled, and TCRdb retains in-frame clones only, with some absent. The repertoire holds around 90,000 clones, with about 90% as singletons. This receptor was identified in a human donor who was the organ donor for an intestinal transplant. This material consisted of unstimulated CD8+ T cells sorted from spleen or lymph node cells, taken before transplant. The chain recombines TRBV16 with TRBJ2-1; D uncertain. The CDR3 nucleotides read TGTGCCAGCAGCCAATCTAGCGAGCAGTTCTTC. As protein: CASSQSSEQFF.